The next 20 T cell receptor beta chains were all read from a single sample in a study. Amplification of TRBV12-4/TRBJ1-2 clonotypes used adaptor-ligated barcode primers. TCRdb re-called the multiplex PCR reads through MiXCR, storing one row per CDR3 protein. The table lists a few thousand distinct CDR3 sequences, around 1% of them singletons. The sorted Tregs were CD4+CD25+CD127-/low cells. Sequencing was done on a sample of tumor-infiltrating Tregs sorted from the breast tumor. The receptors stem from a female donor with breast cancer.

This clonotype is medium-sized (0.01 to 0.1%) in the sample. The genes are TRBV12-3 or TRBV12-4 and TRBJ1-2; unclear D gene. The CDR3 length is 13 residues. V was trimmed by 2 bases and J by 3 bases, leaving 7 bases between them. The CDR3 region is CASSLLTDYGYTF. The CDR3 region has the DNA TGTGCCAGCAGTTTACTAACAGACTATGGCTACACCTTC.

By sample fraction, this clonotype is medium-sized. The gene calls are TRBV12-3 or TRBV12-4 and TRBJ1-2; no clear D gene. V lost 1 base, J lost 10 bases, and 13 bases lay in between. The length of the CDR3 is 13 residues. CDR3 residues: CASSLDLASVYTF. CDR3 in DNA: TGTGCCAGCAGTTTAGATCTGGCGAGCGTCTACACCTTC.

The chain couples TRBV12-3 or TRBV12-4 to TRBJ1-2; no definite D call. This CDR3 spans 10 amino acids. Trimming removed 5 bases at V and 14 bases at J, with 12 bases between. The CDR3 coding sequence is TGTGCCAGCAGTCGGACGGGAAGTACCTTC. Its translation is CASSRTGSTF.

By sample share, this clonotype is medium-sized (0.01 to 0.1%). The gene calls are TRBV12-3 or TRBV12-4 and TRBJ1-2; the D is unclear. V was trimmed by 2 bases and J by 1 base, leaving 2 bases between them. CDR3 length equals 12 residues. CDR3 sequence (DNA): TGTGCCAGCAGTTTAAGTAACTATGGCTACACCTTC. This encodes CASSLSNYGYTF.

This clonotype is medium-sized (0.01 to 0.1%) by share. This chain connects TRBV12-3 or TRBV12-4 to TRBJ1-2, with D possibly matching TRBD1 (5 bases). This CDR3 spans 14 amino acids. Trimming shortened V by 5 bases and J by 6 bases, and 16 bases separated the two germline ends. The chain's CDR3 is CASSPVDRLHGYTF. The DNA for the CDR3 is TGTGCCAGCAGTCCCGTCGACAGACTGCATGGCTACACCTTC.

This clonotype was observed many times. The rearrangement links TRBV12-3 or TRBV12-4 to TRBJ1-2; D is perhaps TRBD1 (6 bases). The CDR3 runs 15 residues. The V gene lost 3 bases and the J gene lost 6 bases, with 17 bases spanning the gap. CDR3 sequence reads: CASSFIPQGPNGYTF. The CDR3 nucleotides read TGTGCCAGCAGTTTTATCCCACAGGGACCGAATGGCTACACCTTC.

The chain combines TRBV12-3 or TRBV12-4 with TRBJ1-2; D unresolved. This CDR3 has 15 amino acids. V lost 1 base and J lost 0, with 9 bases in between. Here the CDR3 reads CASSLVARANYGYTF. The CDR3 DNA reads TGTGCCAGCAGTTTAGTTGCGAGAGCTAACTATGGCTACACCTTC.

By frequency in the sample, this clonotype is medium-sized. The chain combines TRBV12-3 or TRBV12-4 with TRBJ1-2; D perhaps matches TRBD1 (5 bases). The CDR3 is 13 amino acids. V was trimmed by 3 bases and J by 6 bases, leaving 11 bases between them. This chain's CDR3 is CASSLRTSDGYTF. In DNA form, the CDR3 reads TGTGCCAGCAGTTTGAGGACAAGCGATGGCTACACCTTC.

This sequence joins TRBV12-3 or TRBV12-4 and TRBJ1-2; 7 bases line up with TRBD1. The junction had 11 bases not matched to a gene; V was cut back by 5 bases and J by 14 bases. The CDR3 is 12 amino acids. The CDR3 spells CASSLWTGAWTF. Written as DNA, the CDR3 is TGTGCCAGCAGTCTATGGACAGGCGCCTGGACCTTC.

This clonotype is deemed medium-sized. The DNA of the CDR3 is TGTGCCAGCAGTTTAGCGCCTTCCGGCAGGGCGAACTATGGCTACACCTTC. Its translation is CASSLAPSGRANYGYTF. The gene calls are TRBV12-3 or TRBV12-4 and TRBJ1-2; tentative D call: TRBD1 (5 bases). V gave up 0 bases and J gave up 2 bases, with 16 bases separating them. There are 17 residues in the CDR3.

By share of the sample, this clonotype is medium-sized. This chain's CDR3 is CASSLDGSYTSGYTF. As DNA, the CDR3 is TGTGCCAGCAGTTTAGACGGGTCGTATACGTCTGGCTACACCTTC. V and J are TRBV12-3 or TRBV12-4 and TRBJ1-2; D call uncertain. V shed 1 base and J shed 7 bases, with 16 bases lying between them. This CDR3 region has 15 residues.

By its share, this clonotype is medium-sized. The rearrangement links TRBV12-3 or TRBV12-4 to TRBJ1-2, with D unresolved. This CDR3 is 11 amino acids long. The CDR3 is CVSHTNYGYTF. CDR3 nucleotide sequence: TGTGTTTCTCATACTAACTATGGCTACACCTTC.

Relative to its sample, this clonotype is medium-sized. The CDR3 is CASSSRDRANYGYTF. The CDR3 DNA follows: TGTGCCAGCAGTTCCCGGGACAGGGCAAACTATGGCTACACCTTC. This chain uses TRBV12-3 or TRBV12-4 with TRBJ1-2, with 9 nucleotides matching TRBD1. V lost 4 bases and J lost 2; bases outside the gene matches: 5. The CDR3 spans 15 residues.

This clonotype turned up a few times. The chain links TRBV12-3 or TRBV12-4 to TRBJ1-2; no definite D call. Trimming stripped 6 bases from V and 1 base from J, with 15 bases between. The CDR3 runs to 15 residues. CDR3 in DNA: TGTGCCAGCAGCGCAACACGGGAGAATAACTATGGCTACACCTTC. Its protein product is CASSATRENNYGYTF.

In its sample, this clonotype is medium-sized (0.01 to 0.1%). The J gene is TRBJ1-2, the V gene TRBV12-3 or TRBV12-4, with a weak D call TRBD1 (6 bases). This CDR3 is built from 14 residues. V gave up 6 bases and J gave up 0 bases, with 11 bases separating them. CDR3 amino acids: CASSRTATNYGYTF. The CDR3 bases are TGTGCCAGCAGCCGGACAGCCACTAACTATGGCTACACCTTC.

This clonotype is labeled medium-sized. CDR3 nucleotide sequence: TGTGCCAGCAGTTTAGGCAGCAACTATGGCTACACCTTC. Protein: CASSLGSNYGYTF. The V call is TRBV12-3 or TRBV12-4, the J call TRBJ1-2; D is ambiguous. The CDR3 covers 13 residues. V lost 1 base, J lost 2 bases, and 5 bases lay in between.

By share, this clonotype counts as medium-sized (0.01 to 0.1%). The rearrangement joins TRBV12-3 or TRBV12-4 to TRBJ1-2; 7 bases are a match to TRBD1. This CDR3 region has 14 residues. The V segment lost 6 bases and the J segment 5 bases; nucleotides outside the gene matches: 9. The CDR3 coding sequence is TGTGCCAGCAGACAGCCGGGACAGAAGTATGGCTACACCTTC. Encoded protein: CASRQPGQKYGYTF.

Within the sample, this clonotype is medium-sized. J is TRBJ1-2 and V is TRBV12-3 or TRBV12-4; possibly TRBD1 for D (5 bases). The V end lost 2 bases, the J end lost 2 bases, and 9 bases lay between the germline ends. The CDR3 sequence is 14 residues long. In DNA, the CDR3 is TGTGCCAGCAGTTTATCGGCAGGGAACTATGGCTACACCTTC. Its protein product is CASSLSAGNYGYTF.

This clonotype qualifies as medium-sized. This chain joins TRBV12-3 or TRBV12-4 and TRBJ1-2, with TRBD1 matching 7 bases. Losses at the gene ends were 5 bases for V and 4 bases for J; bases not matched to a gene: 4. This CDR3 is built from 13 residues. DNA for the CDR3: TGTGCCAGCAGTGAGGACAGGATCTATGGCTACACCTTC. Its translation is CASSEDRIYGYTF.

This clonotype is labeled medium-sized. The chain couples TRBV12-3 or TRBV12-4 to TRBJ1-2; D might be TRBD1 (5 bases). The CDR3 loop spans 15 amino acids. Trimming took off 5 bases at V and 1 base at J, with 14 bases between the two ends. Here the CDR3 reads CASSLQAGINYGYTF. In DNA form, the CDR3 reads TGTGCCAGCAGTCTCCAGGCAGGGATTAACTATGGCTACACCTTC.